What follows is one T cell receptor (beta chain) and its context. The clone's antigen remains unknown. Base quality data are lacking; no much larger clone is found one base away. Other DNA sequences in the sample encode the same CDR3. This sample was included in a study of blood T cell repertoires in COVID-19 (dated by TCRdb to 2020 to 2022). With regard to the full study: The collaborator samples originated in the United States, Italy and Spain and spanned the acute and convalescent phases of COVID-19. The material from the prospective study consisted of cDNA or gDNA derived from T cells, B-cell-depleted T cells, or PBMCs. Sample metadata almost always included a de-identified subject ID, COVID-19 status, age in years and sex. Deeply sampled blood TCRbeta repertoires from subjects exposed to, actively infected with, or recovered from COVID-19 were included in the dataset. The repertoires were released in a freely available public database intended as a resource for research on the immune response to SARS-CoV-2. HLA class I and class II types, where available, came from metadata supplied by the sample provider rather than from assay-based typing. The samples were drawn from the first 160 participants of the ongoing ImmuneRACE study and from 1,254 subjects provided by 6 global collaborators.

Beyond this particular receptor, the publication reports: How much clinical and demographic metadata was included differed by source and by participant, and the metadata was provided uncurated.

TCRbeta CDR3 regions were amplified from genomic DNA by means of the immunoSEQ Assay, a bias-controlled multiplex PCR. Per the authors' processing: Nucleated cell counts per sample were estimated from amplification of reference gene primers within the assay. Sequence reads were collapsed and filtered to measure the absolute abundance of every unique TCRbeta CDR3 rearrangement. For each sample, productive Simpson clonality was calculated as the square root of Simpson's diversity index over productive rearrangements. Sourced from immuneACCESS, this table was stored by TCRdb with only in-frame sequences that have V and J called. A share of the clones is absent; for the studies checked, an unresolved V gene accounts for under half, and the remainder has no known explanation. V, J and clone size are those of that table, while D and trimming were read from the DNA. In all, the sample holds over 150,000 clones, and over 65% of those were seen once. Approximately 8% of the sample comes from the top ten.

Each collaborating institution followed its own protocols to collect whole blood in K2EDTA tubes. For TCRbeta analysis, collaborators shipped samples in one of three forms: frozen whole blood, isolated PBMCs, or DNA extracted from either of those sample types. Sequencing was done on a sample of peripheral blood. This clonotype was obtained from a man aged 55 to 70 with acute or convalescent COVID-19.

CDR3 protein: CATSDLTSNTGELFF. The nucleotides read TGTGCCACCAGTGACCTGACATCAAACACCGGGGAGCTGTTTTTT. The V gene is TRBV24-1 and the J gene is TRBJ2-2; confidence is insufficient to name the D gene. V lost 4 bases and J lost 2 bases; the stretch between them is 10 bases long. Reading from cysteine to phenylalanine, the CDR3 counts 15 amino acids. Only the CDR3 DNA is retained, 45 bases long and in frame from the first base. CDR1 KGHDR and CDR2 SFDVKD were looked up in the germline V gene.